The 7 T cell receptor beta chains given below trace back to one sample, sequenced in a study of blood T cell repertoires in COVID-19. Clones were read by immunoSEQ multiplex PCR, and TCRdb kept only the in-frame ones, dropping some. In the table there are roughly 300,000 clones, 85% of which are singletons. Sequenced material: peripheral blood. The receptors come from a human donor in a cohort sampled during active COVID-19.

The chain is built from TRBV24-1 and TRBJ2-3, with 8 bases matching TRBD2. The germline V gene has CDR1 KGHDR and CDR2 SFDVKD. The CDR3 extends over 16 amino acids. Trimming at V came to 2 bases and at J to 1 base, leaving 4 bases not matched to a gene. Here the CDR3 reads CATSDYVAGRTDTQYF. The CDR3 DNA is TGTGCCACCAGTGATTACGTAGCGGGGCGCACAGATACGCAGTATTTT.

The chain carries TRBV6-5 and TRBJ2-1; D unclear. With 8 bases removed from V and 6 bases from J, the gap between germline ends came to 14 bases. This CDR3 region has 13 residues. Per germline, CDR1 MNHEY and CDR2 SVGAGI. This chain's CDR3 is CASRFSLGNEQFF. CDR3 DNA sequence: TGTGCCAGCCGGTTTAGCCTGGGCAATGAGCAGTTCTTC.

The V and J genes are TRBV27 and TRBJ1-5; D perhaps matches TRBD1 (5 bases). This CDR3 is built from 15 residues. V was pared by 3 bases and J by 2 bases, with 11 bases between. Germline lookup yields CDR1 MNHEY and CDR2 SMNVEV (reference sequence). CDR3: CASSFRGSGNQPQHF. The CDR3 nucleotides are TGTGCCAGCAGTTTTCGGGGGTCGGGCAATCAGCCCCAGCATTTT.

This sequence joins TRBV24-1 and TRBJ2-1; 7 nucleotides line up with TRBD1. V lost 2 bases to trimming and J lost 7 bases; unmatched junction nucleotides: 4. The CDR3 length is 14 residues. In germline, CDR1 is KGHDR, CDR2 SFDVKD. In DNA form, the CDR3 reads TGTGCCACCAGTGATTCCGGCAGGGGGAATGAGCAGTTCTTC. Translation gives CATSDSGRGNEQFF.

The chain joins TRBV19 to TRBJ1-3; 7 positions match TRBD1. Germline V lookup: CDR1 LNHDA, CDR2 SQIVND (reference sequence). This CDR3 comprises 15 residues. J lost 0 bases, V lost 5 bases, and 4 bases had no gene match. The CDR3 protein is CASSVNRGSGNTIYF. The CDR3 DNA follows: TGTGCCAGTAGTGTGAACAGGGGCTCTGGAAACACCATATATTTT.

The V call is TRBV4-2, the J call TRBJ1-2; perhaps TRBD1 as D (5 bases). Trimming stripped 1 base from V and 5 bases from J, with 20 bases between. This CDR3 comprises 17 residues. CDR1 is LGHNA, CDR2 YNFKEQ, per germline. CDR3 sequence (DNA): TGTGCCAGCAGCCAAGGCAGACAGACTTATGAAAATTATGGCTACACCTTC. It codes for CASSQGRQTYENYGYTF.

The genes are TRBV4-1 and TRBJ1-2, with 7 bases lining up with TRBD1. There are 13 residues in the CDR3. Germline V gene lookup returns CDR1 MGHRA and CDR2 YSYEKL. The V segment lost 3 bases and the J segment 2 bases; nucleotides outside the gene matches: 0. Here the CDR3 reads CASSQTGNYGYTF. In DNA form, the CDR3 reads TGCGCCAGCAGCCAGACAGGGAACTATGGCTACACCTTC.